This TCR beta chain was profiled in a study of tumor-infiltrating lymphocytes in primary liver carcinoma (dated by TCRdb to about 2017). Notes on the research overall: Hepatocellular carcinoma (four) or combined HCC and intrahepatic cholangiocarcinoma (one) was present in the five patients, who were three men and two women aged 30 to 69 years. The five patients had tumors staged T1-T3 N0M0, with maximum diameters ranging from 4.2 to 10 cm. Each sample produced about 3.5 to 7.13 million productive TCRbeta reads, and read depth showed no significant difference between tissue types. The study combined TCRbeta repertoire sequencing, expression microarrays and whole-exome sequencing across five regions of each liver tumor, with adjacent normal tissue and blood. A total of 35 or so specimens from 5 patients underwent TCRbeta repertoire sequencing, comprising about 25 tumor regions, 5 adjacent noncancerous liver tissues and 5 peripheral blood samples. Agilent mRNA microarray profiling was performed on the roughly 25 tumor region samples to relate TCRbeta repertoire diversity to the local molecular phenotype. High reproducibility was observed for the technical replicate repertoires, with mean shared-clone rates approximately 0.9 and correlation coefficients above 0.95.

This clonotype was found many times. This clone's antigen is unknown. Base-call qualities are not available, and no considerably larger clone is one nucleotide away. Without any cell sorting, total RNA and DNA were co-extracted from about 20-30 mg of bulk tissue using the AllPrep DNA/RNA mini kit. Between late 2015 and March 2016, several patients in China with histopathologically diagnosed primary liver carcinoma had their tumors surgically resected. At the time of sampling, the patients were treatment-naive and had chronic HBV infection. Each tumor was sampled at five spatially separated regions: the superior, inferior, left-lateral and right-lateral poles and the tumor centre. Histology showed that every tumor sample contained more than 90% viable tumor cells. Pieces of fresh tumor and adjacent tissue were cut in half, with one half kept in RNAlater at -80 degrees C and the other half sent for histology.

Findings and caveats that apply to the study as a whole: Consistent with antigen-driven expansion, pairs of tumor regions showed higher repertoire overlap (mean about 36%) than either tumor-adjacent pairs (around 17%) or tumor-blood pairs (roughly 14%). The top 250 clones made up a significantly larger repertoire fraction in tumors than in blood (p = 0.039). Only about 7.5-25% of top clones were present in all five regions of a tumor, suggesting spatial heterogeneity of tumor-infiltrating T cells. With just four or five patients in the study, the authors point out that the findings should be validated in a larger study. Only the TCR beta chain was sequenced, which likely underestimates true repertoire diversity because unpaired alpha chains were not captured. Because the samples were bulk and unsorted, CD4+ and CD8+ T cell repertoires could not be compared.

TCRbeta-specific cDNA was reverse-transcribed from around 0.45 ug total RNA using a constant-region primer and ProtoScript II reverse transcriptase. The TCRbeta libraries were prepared through three rounds of nested multiplex PCR following a slightly modified ARM-PCR procedure. A final 25-cycle PCR with Deep VentR polymerase added sample barcodes and Illumina adapters. Amplicons of 200-500 bp were gel-purified with a QIAquick gel extraction kit before sequencing. TCRbeta amplicons were sequenced on an Illumina HiSeq 2500 with 250-bp paired-end reads. Per the source publication's procedure: To recover full CDR3 sequences, reads were quality-trimmed using Trimmomatic v0.33 and paired reads were then merged using FLASH v1.2.11. V, D and J germline segments were assigned to the rearranged TCRbeta sequences using MiGEC v1.2.1b. VDJtools v1.0.0 computed clonotype statistics and Shannon-Wiener diversity indices. To cut down on sampling bias, every analysis after diversity analysis relied on just the 250 most abundant clonotypes from each sample. The public sequencing data were trimmed at Q25 with fastp and processed into clonotypes with MiXCR by TCRdb, which kept only in-frame beta chains. Every entry covers one CDR3 protein and lists the most common genes and DNA from its rows. In this record, the V and J calls reflect TCRdb's handling and not the investigators' own analysis. The sample yields approximately 53,000 distinct CDR3 sequences; over 65% were counted once. The ten largest clones represent roughly a quarter of the sample.

Sequenced sample: liver tumor tissue from sampling region 5. Per the publication, the cell subset or site label means: tumor region T5, tumor centre. The clonotype comes from a man aged 40-50 years with primary liver carcinoma and hepatitis B virus infection.

The bases are TGTGCCACCAGTGATGACGGGATCAATACGCAGTATTTT. This encodes CATSDDGINTQYF. In this chain, TRBV24-1 is recombined with TRBJ2-3; perhaps TRBD2 is the D gene, with 5 bases matching. Sequences KGHDR (CDR1) and SFDVKD (CDR2) are obtained from the germline V gene. The CDR3 holds 13 amino acids from the cysteine to the phenylalanine. Just the 39-base CDR3 DNA is kept, in frame starting at base 1. V is pared back by 3 bases and J by 7 bases, with 10 bases lying between the germline termini.